This T cell receptor beta chain was captured in a study of T cell repertoires in cytomegalovirus infection. Study-level information: Selected CMV epitopes included recently identified HLA-C-restricted ones as well as well-studied HLA-B-restricted ones. Public TCR beta signature analysis indicated the presence of both CMV infection and matching HLA type.

Unmatched junction bases numbered 14, after V lost 8 bases and J lost 2 bases. This CDR3 contains 15 residues. CDR1 is DFQATT and CDR2 is SNEGSKA in the germline V gene (reference sequence). MiXCR, applied by TCRdb to the reads, yields one record per CDR3 protein. The sample consists of over 250,000 distinct CDR3 sequences, 22% of them appearing once. This clonotype appeared a few times. The antigen remains undetermined. General observations from the study: Carriers of CMV plus the relevant HLA were identified by cumulative public TCR beta family frequency. It was HLA-C-restricted CMV-specific TCR beta clonotypes that dominated the response ex vivo.

This receptor was identified in a human donor in good health (CMV status not recorded). Some clones in this sample may be carry-over from other donors' samples. The specimen comprised cultured PBMCs, sampled from culture after CMV antigen stimulation. The J gene is TRBJ2-7, the V gene TRBV20-1; TRBD2 aligns across 8 bases. CDR3 protein: CSPLARIAGTYEQYF. The DNA of the CDR3 is TGCAGTCCGTTGGCCCGAATAGCGGGAACCTACGAGCAGTACTTC.